This T cell receptor beta chain was recovered during a study of HIV-infected children after antiretroviral therapy interruption. Trimming shortened V by 4 bases and J by 0 bases, and 4 bases separated the two germline ends. Germline-derived CDR1 and CDR2 are LGHDT and YNNKEL (reference sequence). CDR3 length equals 13 residues. Treatment specified: PENTA 11 planned treatment interruption arm or continuous ART arm. In its sample, this clonotype was seen many times. RNA-based 3' RACE libraries used unique molecular identifiers. TCRdb independently ran MiXCR on the 3' RACE reads; one entry per CDR3 protein. The table records fewer than 20,000 distinct CDR3 sequences, 3% to 3.5% of them present only once.

The chain carries TRBV3-1 and TRBJ1-5; D call uncertain. The sequence was obtained from a child aged 2-17 years with HIV. Specimen: CD45RA+ CD4+ T cells from PBMCs, collected from a donor given antiretroviral therapy, either interrupted or continuous. The subset denotes: naive CD4+ CD45RA+ CD45RO- T cells. The CDR3 nucleotides are TGTGCCAGCAGCCGGGGTAGCAATCAGCCCCAGCATTTT. The encoded protein is CASSRGSNQPQHF.